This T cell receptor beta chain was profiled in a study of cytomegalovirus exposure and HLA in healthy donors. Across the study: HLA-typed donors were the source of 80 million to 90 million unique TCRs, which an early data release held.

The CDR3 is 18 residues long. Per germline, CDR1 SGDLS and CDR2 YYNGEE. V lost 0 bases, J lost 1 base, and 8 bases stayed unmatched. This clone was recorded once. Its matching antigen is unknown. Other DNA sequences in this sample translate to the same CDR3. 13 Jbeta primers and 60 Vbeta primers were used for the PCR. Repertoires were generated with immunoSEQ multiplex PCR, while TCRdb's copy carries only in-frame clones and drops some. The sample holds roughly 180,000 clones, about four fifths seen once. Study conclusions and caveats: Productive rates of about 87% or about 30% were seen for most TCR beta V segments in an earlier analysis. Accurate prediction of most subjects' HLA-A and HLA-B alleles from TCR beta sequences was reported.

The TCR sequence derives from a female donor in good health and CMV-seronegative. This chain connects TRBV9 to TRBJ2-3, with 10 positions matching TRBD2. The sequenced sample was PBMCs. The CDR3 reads CASSVGAGGPIRTDTQYF. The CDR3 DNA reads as TGTGCCAGCAGCGTAGGAGCGGGGGGGCCGATCCGCACAGATACGCAGTATTTT.